This TCR beta chain was sequenced in a study of T cell clonotyping in hematopoietic cell transplantation. Broader study findings: After transplant, recipient diversity fell while pathologically expanded clonotypes grew through day 180. Few recipient clonotypes overlapped donors; over 95% were de novo at given depth.

Samples: about 28 days before transplant, then days 30, 100 and 180 after. The germline gives CDR1 GTSNPN, CDR2 SVGIG (reference sequence). The length of the CDR3 is 12 residues. V shed 2 bases and J shed 5 bases, with 4 bases lying between them. This table comes from immunoSEQ multiplex PCR, and its TCRdb copy is limited to in-frame clones, with some not included. The repertoire consists of some 9,400 clones, with 60% to 80% occurring once and the leading ten covering about 15%. In regard to this clone: Its antigen is not known.

The V gene is TRBV30, the J gene TRBJ1-6, with D uncertain. The source was PBMCs, collected 180 days after allogeneic stem cell transplant. The receptor was derived from a male patient aged 35 to 55 who had an allogeneic stem cell transplant from a related donor, so the T cells may come from the graft donor. Some clones in this sample may be carry-over from other donors' samples. CDR3 residues: CAWSRDNSPLHF. In nucleotides, the CDR3 is TGTGCCTGGAGTAGGGATAATTCACCCCTCCACTTT.